Listed here are 27 T cell receptor beta chains from one sample, sequenced in a study of molecular identifiers for immune sequencing clone quantification. TCRdb passed the PCR reads through MiXCR, listing each CDR3 protein once. Of 460,000 or so distinct CDR3 sequences in the sample, 25% were seen once. Sequencing was done on a sample of naive CD8+ T cells from blood, with Jurkat cell RNA spiked in. Subset meaning: FACS-sorted CD8+CD4-CCR7+CD45RA+ naive T cells. Receptors were obtained from a human donor in good health. Some libraries in this study had Jurkat cell RNA spiked in.

This clonotype appeared a few times. The chain joins TRBV5-1 to TRBJ2-3; 7 bases line up with TRBD1. This CDR3 region has 15 residues. The ends lost 2 bases at V and 6 bases at J; junction bases unmatched: 9. CDR1 and CDR2 (germline): SGHRS, YFSETQ. In nucleotides, the CDR3 is TGCGCCAGCAGCTTAGAACAGGGGAGTACGGATACGCAGTATTTT. Translated: CASSLEQGSTDTQYF.

This chain connects TRBV6-2 or TRBV6-3 to TRBJ2-7; 7 nucleotides align to TRBD2. The CDR3 spans 15 residues. J was trimmed by 5 bases and V by 2 bases; bases with no gene match: 9. Per germline, CDR1 MNHEY and CDR2 SVGEGT. DNA for the CDR3: TGTGCCAGCAGTTACCCCAGGCGGGGGATCAACGAGCAGTACTTC. It yields the protein CASSYPRRGINEQYF.

With regard to this clonotype: One end of the junction varies from germline; a read error may be responsible. The chain's CDR3 is CVWKGIAEKLFF. The CDR3 nucleotides are TGTGTCTGGAAGGGGATAGCTGAAAAACTGTTTTTT. The chain combines TRBV30 with TRBJ1-4; a possible D gene is TRBD1 (5 bases). The V gene's germline CDR1 is GTSNPN and CDR2 SVGIG (reference sequence). The CDR3 is made up of 12 amino acids.

This clonotype was seen a handful of times. This sequence joins TRBV2 and TRBJ2-7, with 10 bases aligning to TRBD2. This CDR3 region has 15 residues. The trim removed 3 bases at V and 2 bases at J, leaving 4 bases unmatched. In germline, CDR1 is SNHLY, CDR2 FYNNEI. The CDR3 sequence is CASSDSSGSTYEQYF. CDR3 sequence (DNA): TGTGCCAGCAGTGATTCTAGCGGGAGTACCTACGAGCAGTACTTC.

The genes are TRBV4-3 and TRBJ2-7; D is perhaps TRBD1 (6 bases). The ends were cut back, 1 base at V and 4 bases at J, with 14 bases in the middle. Germline-derived CDR1 and CDR2 are LGHNA and YSLEER. CDR3 size: 15 residues. The CDR3 nucleotides read TGCGCCAGCAGCCAAGGGTACAGGGTGACGTACGAGCAGTACTTC. As protein: CASSQGYRVTYEQYF.

This clonotype was found many times. The rearrangement uses TRBV29-1 and TRBJ2-7; perhaps TRBD1 as D (6 bases). This CDR3 has 12 amino acids. Germline CDR1 and CDR2: SQVTM and ANQGSEA. In DNA, the CDR3 is TGCAGGGTGGACAGCCGATCCTACGAGCAGTACTTC. Its protein product is CRVDSRSYEQYF.

This clonotype was seen more than once but under ten times. This chain connects TRBV12-3 or TRBV12-4 to TRBJ1-2; D is unresolved. V lost 5 bases and J 8 bases, leaving 18 bases between the germline ends. CDR3 length equals 14 residues. The CDR3 loop is CASSQSSEMIGYTF. In DNA, the CDR3 is TGTGCCAGCAGTCAGAGCTCGGAAATGATCGGCTACACCTTC.

This clonotype was counted only a few times. The chain couples TRBV27 to TRBJ2-5; D is possibly TRBD1 (5 bases). Per germline, CDR1 MNHEY and CDR2 SMNVEV (reference sequence). The CDR3 sequence is 15 residues long. Trimming took 4 bases from V and 2 from J, leaving 14 bases between them. The CDR3 nucleotides are TGTGCCAGCAGTTCCATCCCGACAGTACAAGAGACCCAGTACTTC. This sequence encodes CASSSIPTVQETQYF.

There are many counts of this clonotype. This sequence joins TRBV3-1 and TRBJ2-4; no definite D call. V was trimmed by 0 bases and J by 7 bases, leaving 10 bases between them. The CDR3 totals 14 residues. Per germline, CDR1 LGHDT and CDR2 YNNKEL (reference sequence). The CDR3 loop reads CASSQDVSWNIQYF. The CDR3 coding sequence is TGTGCCAGCAGCCAAGATGTTTCGTGGAACATTCAGTACTTC.

This clonotype was recorded at least ten times. J is TRBJ1-1 and V is TRBV4-1, with D uncertain. Trimming removed 0 bases at V and 0 bases at J, with 11 bases between. The CDR3 is 16 residues long. CDR1 and CDR2 (germline): MGHRA, YSYEKL. For the CDR3, the DNA is TGCGCCAGCAGCCAAGATAACAGCTGGATGAACACTGAAGCTTTCTTT. The encoded protein is CASSQDNSWMNTEAFF.

This clonotype turned up a few times. V usage is TRBV28 and J usage is TRBJ2-1; possible D gene TRBD1, 5 bases. V lost 2 bases to trimming and J lost 2 bases, with 10 bases between them. Germline-derived CDR1 and CDR2 are MDHEN and SYDVKM. The CDR3 totals 15 residues. The CDR3 DNA sequence: TGTGCCAGCAGTTTAATTGGCAGGGCCTACAATGAGCAGTTCTTC. It specifies CASSLIGRAYNEQFF.

This chain uses TRBV29-1 with TRBJ2-7; 8 nucleotides align to TRBD2. Germline V lookup: CDR1 SQVTM, CDR2 ANQGSEA. J was trimmed by 4 bases and V by 4 bases; bases with no gene match: 12. The CDR3 loop spans 15 amino acids. This chain's CDR3 is CSVAGGGTPTYEQYF. As DNA, the CDR3 is TGCAGCGTTGCGGGGGGGGGGACACCTACTTACGAGCAGTACTTC.

Turning to this clonotype: An end of the junction does not agree with germline; a read error may underlie this. The chain has TRBV19 and TRBJ2-5, with D perhaps matching TRBD1 (7 bases). This CDR3 region has 16 residues. Germline-derived CDR1 and CDR2 are LNHDA and SQIVND (reference sequence). The CDR3 DNA reads TGTGCCGGTAGTATAAGCGGCAGGGGGGCGCGGGAGACCCAGTACTTC. This codes for CAGSISGRGARETQYF.

This chain uses TRBV20-1 with TRBJ1-2; D might be TRBD1 (5 bases). This CDR3 contains 13 residues. CDR1 and CDR2 from the germline V gene are DFQATT and SNEGSKA (reference sequence). V was cut by 3 bases and J by 0 bases, with 8 bases left in between. As DNA, the CDR3 is TGCAGTGCTAGGGGGGAGTCTAACTATGGCTACACCTTC. This codes for CSARGESNYGYTF.

At least ten counts were recorded for this clonotype. The chain joins TRBV28 to TRBJ2-2, with D maybe TRBD1 (5 bases). Germline V gene data show CDR1 as MDHEN and CDR2 as SYDVKM. This CDR3 is built from 14 residues. V was trimmed by 3 bases and J by 1 base, leaving 6 bases between them. CDR3 in amino acids: CASSLTVNTGELFF. The CDR3 region has the DNA TGTGCCAGCAGTTTGACAGTGAACACCGGGGAGCTGTTTTTT.

This clonotype showed up many times. This chain uses TRBV5-5 with TRBJ2-5, with D tentatively TRBD1 (6 bases). V lost 4 bases and J 3 bases, leaving 13 bases between the germline ends. Germline lookup yields CDR1 SGHKS and CDR2 YYEKEE (reference sequence). CDR3 length: 14 amino acids. The CDR3 spells CASSPPTGEETQYF. The CDR3 nucleotides are TGTGCCAGCAGCCCACCGACAGGAGAAGAGACCCAGTACTTC.

The CDR3 DNA sequence: TGTGCCAGCAGCTCTAAGGGGGAGCTGTTTTTT. Its translation is CASSSKGELFF. V and J are TRBV28 and TRBJ2-2; no definite D call. CDR3 length: 11 residues. Trimming shortened V by 6 bases and J by 8 bases, and 7 bases separated the two germline ends. Germline V CDR1 and CDR2: MDHEN, SYDVKM.

This clonotype showed up just a few times. The rearrangement links TRBV20-1 to TRBJ2-1; D is unresolved. The CDR3 loop spans 13 amino acids. The germline V gene encodes CDR1 DFQATT and CDR2 SNEGSKA (reference sequence). V shed 3 bases and J shed 2 bases, with 8 bases lying between them. The CDR3 nucleotides are TGCAGTGCTAGGATGGCCACCTACAATGAGCAGTTCTTC. It is translated as CSARMATYNEQFF.

The chain joins TRBV18 to TRBJ1-5; D is unresolved. V lost 0 bases and J 6 bases, leaving 12 bases between the germline ends. Germline CDR1 and CDR2: KGHSH and LQKENI. This CDR3 comprises 15 residues. CDR3 residues: CASSPPGLVGQPQHF. The CDR3 nucleotides read TGTGCCAGCTCACCACCAGGGCTAGTGGGTCAGCCCCAGCATTTT.

This clonotype was observed a few times. The junction departs from the called germline gene at one end, perhaps through a read error. The chain recombines TRBV19 with TRBJ2-7, with no clear D. The CDR3 is 12 amino acids. The germline CDR1 and CDR2 sequences are LNHDA and SQIVND (reference sequence). The CDR3 reads CASGIEGYEQYF. CDR3 in DNA: TGTGCCAGTGGTATCGAAGGGTACGAGCAGTACTTC.

This clonotype was detected only a few times. The chain employs TRBV15 and TRBJ1-5; D gene uncertain. The CDR3 is made up of 15 amino acids. Germline CDR1 is LNHNV and CDR2 is YYDKDF (reference sequence). V lost 8 bases, J lost 0 bases, and 14 bases lay in between. CDR3 coding DNA: TGTGCCACCTCGAGAGCGGATTATAGCAATCAGCCCCAGCATTTT. Its translation is CATSRADYSNQPQHF.

About this clonotype: A much larger clone differs from this one at a single base, so this may be a read error. The J gene is TRBJ2-5, the V gene TRBV7-6, with D perhaps TRBD1 or TRBD2 (5 bases each). With 1 base removed from V and 4 bases from J, the gap between germline ends came to 10 bases. The CDR3 has 14 residues. Germline V gene data show CDR1 as SGHVS and CDR2 as FNYEAQ. The CDR3 region is CASSLVPRGETQYF. CDR3 bases: TGTGCCAGCAGCTTAGTGCCGAGGGGAGAGACCCAGTACTTC.

In this sample, this clonotype turned up a few times. The CDR3 reads CASSDGTAYEQYF. In DNA form, the CDR3 reads TGTGCCAGCAGTGATGGGACGGCCTACGAGCAGTACTTC. The chain combines TRBV9 with TRBJ2-7; D tentatively reads TRBD1 or TRBD2 (5 bases each). V shed 5 bases and J shed 2 bases, with 11 bases lying between them. The CDR3 extends over 13 amino acids. CDR1 and CDR2 (germline): SGDLS, YYNGEE.

This clonotype was observed a few times. The gene calls are TRBV6-5 and TRBJ2-1; possible D gene TRBD1, 5 bases. Trimming took off 0 bases at V and 7 bases at J, with 10 bases between the two ends. In germline, CDR1 is MNHEY, CDR2 SVGAGI. This CDR3 region has 14 residues. The DNA of the CDR3 is TGTGCCAGCAGTTACTCCCCAGGGAAGAATGAGCAGTTCTTC. It encodes CASSYSPGKNEQFF.

This clonotype was detected many times. The chain joins TRBV5-1 to TRBJ1-5, with 7 positions matching TRBD1. Germline V gene lookup returns CDR1 SGHRS and CDR2 YFSETQ. With V trimmed by 3 bases and J by 4 bases, 7 bases remained unmatched. The length of the CDR3 is 15 residues. CDR3 loop: CASSWSGQPNQPQHF. The CDR3 region has the DNA TGCGCCAGCAGCTGGTCGGGACAGCCAAATCAGCCCCAGCATTTT.

V is TRBV20-1 and J is TRBJ2-7; D is unclear. Germline CDR1 DFQATT, CDR2 SNEGSKA (reference sequence). This CDR3 has 15 amino acids. The germline V and J ends were trimmed by 6 bases and 3 bases, with 21 bases remaining between them. The DNA for the CDR3 is TGCAGTGCGGAAACCGGGCCCCAAGAAAACTACGAGCAGTACTTC. Protein sequence: CSAETGPQENYEQYF.

This clonotype was recorded a few times. The V gene is TRBV29-1, the J gene TRBJ2-7; tentatively, D is TRBD1 or TRBD2 (5 bases each). The CDR3 spans 15 residues. The V end lost 2 bases, the J end lost 7 bases, and 21 bases lay between the germline ends. Germline CDR1 and CDR2: SQVTM and ANQGSEA. The CDR3 sequence: CSVEKSGDALDEQYF. For the CDR3, the DNA is TGCAGCGTTGAAAAGAGTGGGGACGCTCTTGATGAGCAGTACTTC.